The 22 T cell receptor beta chains presented below share a single source sample, sequenced in a study of T cell clonality in common variable immunodeficiency. The data were produced by immunoSEQ multiplex PCR, yet TCRdb's version contains in-frame clones alone and is incomplete. The sample is made up of approximately 30,000 clones, none counted only once. The sequenced material came from peripheral blood mononuclear cells. The receptors shown here come from a person between 18 and 75 years old in good health.

The table lists this clone with many counts. The read ends 3 residues shy of where the CDR3 ends; the end is completed using the germline J gene. The rearrangement joins TRBV18 to TRBJ1-4; possible D gene TRBD1, 5 bases. V lost 2 bases and J lost 1, with 11 bases in between. The CDR3 is 16 amino acids. The germline CDR1 and CDR2 sequences are KGHSH and LQKENI. CDR3 bases read: TGTGCCAGCTCACCAATAAGGGGTAAAACTAATGAAAAA. It translates to CASSPIRGKTNEK. The full CDR3 protein is CASSPIRGKTNEKLFF.

With respect to this clone: Just one base apart from a much larger clone, this may be a read error. The read halts 3 residues ahead of the CDR3 end, with the missing end drawn from the germline J gene. The chain links TRBV20-1 to TRBJ2-5; D perhaps matches TRBD2 (6 bases). The ends were cut back, 6 bases at V and 7 bases at J, with 18 bases in the middle. Germline V gene lookup returns CDR1 DFQATT and CDR2 SNEGSKA (reference sequence). The CDR3 is 13 residues long. CDR3 region: CSAPRRGFGTQYF. Incomplete CDR3 DNA: TGCAGTGCACCCAGGAGGGGCTTTGGGACC.

This clone was seen at least ten times. The CDR3 is cut off 3 residues early in the read; its end comes from the germline J gene. V is TRBV7-9 and J is TRBJ2-3; unclear D gene. The CDR3 is made up of 13 amino acids. Germline V gene lookup returns CDR1 SEHNR and CDR2 FQNEAQ (reference sequence). Deletions cut 6 bases from V and 0 bases from J, with 7 bases between. CDR3: CASSILSTDTQYF. The sequenced part of the CDR3 DNA is TGTGCCAGCAGTATTCTTAGCACAGATACG.

Regarding this clone: Coverage ceases 3 residues before the CDR3 finishes, and the germline J gene fills in the end. The V gene is TRBV7-6, the J gene TRBJ1-2; D is possibly TRBD1 (6 bases). There are 15 residues in the CDR3. Germline CDR1 reads SGHVS; CDR2 reads FNYEAQ. The CDR3 DNA, read in part, is TGTGCCAGCAGCTTAATAGCGGGGGGCACAGATACC. Translated, it gives CASSLIAGGTDT. The full CDR3 is CASSLIAGGTDTYTF.

Ten or more counts support this clone. The read finishes 3 residues shy of the CDR3 end, and the germline J gene is used to complete it. The V and J genes are TRBV15 and TRBJ1-4; 11 positions match TRBD1. V gave up 1 base and J gave up 2 bases; unmatched junction bases: 0. The CDR3 is made up of 16 amino acids. Germline CDR1 and CDR2: LNHNV and YYDKDF (reference sequence). The CDR3 sequence is CATSRGTGGTNEKLFF. The part of the CDR3 DNA that was read is TGTGCCACCAGCAGAGGGACAGGGGGCACTAATGAAAAA.

This clone has a count of ten or more. The CDR3 end lies 3 residues beyond the end of the read and is filled in from the germline J gene. V usage is TRBV2 and J usage is TRBJ1-3; the match to TRBD1 covers 8 bases. J was trimmed by 8 bases and V by 6 bases; bases with no gene match: 9. Germline-derived CDR1 and CDR2 are SNHLY and FYNNEI. The CDR3 is 14 amino acids. The CDR3 loop is CASRDRVLGDTIYF. The CDR3 DNA, read in part, is TGTGCCAGCAGGGACAGGGTGTTAGGAGACACC.

About this clone itself: From the germline J gene comes the end of the CDR3, since the read stops 3 residues before it. V gene TRBV27 combines with J gene TRBJ2-5; 7 bases fit TRBD2. Unmatched junction bases numbered 8, after V lost 0 bases and J lost 7 bases. The V gene's germline CDR1 is MNHEY and CDR2 SMNVEV (reference sequence). CDR3 length: 15 residues. CDR3 protein: CASSLSGGLRGTQYF. CDR3 DNA, as far as it was read: TGTGCCAGCAGTTTATCGGGAGGGCTTAGGGGGACC.

This clone was counted at least ten times. The read comes to an end 3 residues before the CDR3 does, leaving the germline J gene to fill in the end. The rearrangement joins TRBV4-2 to TRBJ1-2; the D is unclear. Germline V gives CDR1 LGHNA, CDR2 YNFKEQ. The length of the CDR3 is 18 residues. CDR3 amino acids: CASSQDRWTSGSTDTYTF. The part of the CDR3 DNA that was read is TGTGCCAGCAGCCAAGATCGTTGGACTAGCGGGAGCACAGATACC.

This clone was seen ten or more times. The DNA ends 3 residues before the CDR3 does, and the rest of the CDR3 is filled in from the germline J gene. The V call is TRBV5-4, the J call TRBJ1-2, with TRBD1 matching 7 bases. The germline V gene encodes CDR1 SGHNT and CDR2 YYREEE (reference sequence). This CDR3 spans 15 amino acids. Trimming at V came to 4 bases and at J to 4 bases, leaving 10 bases not matched to a gene. The CDR3 spells CASSARARGIYGYTF. CDR3 bases read: TGTGCCAGCAGCGCACGTGCCAGGGGGATCTATGGC.

This clone came up many times. The CDR3 goes on 3 residues after the read ends, and that part is filled in from the germline J gene. The chain uses TRBV4-1 and TRBJ2-7; 10 bases match TRBD1. Trimming cost V 3 bases and J 4 bases; bases outside gene matches: 6. This CDR3 is 15 amino acids long. CDR1 is MGHRA and CDR2 is YSYEKL in the germline V gene. The CDR3 reads CASSHQTDRGYEQYF. Incomplete CDR3 DNA: TGCGCCAGCAGCCACCAAACGGACAGGGGGTACGAG.

This clone was counted many times. The CDR3 extends 3 residues past the end of the read, so its final part is completed from the germline J gene. The chain couples TRBV19 to TRBJ2-6; 7 positions match TRBD1. Germline V gene sequence: CDR1 LNHDA, CDR2 SQIVND (reference sequence). Unmatched junction bases numbered 6, after V lost 4 bases and J lost 3 bases. CDR3 size: 16 residues. The chain's CDR3 is CASSNRGRSGANVLTF. CDR3 DNA, as far as it was read: TGTGCCAGTAGTAACAGGGGAAGGAGTGGGGCCAACGTC.

This clone occurred many times. The read ends 3 residues shy of where the CDR3 ends; the end is completed using the germline J gene. In the same sample, other DNA sequences code for this CDR3. This rearrangement joins TRBV2 to TRBJ2-5, with 10 bases lining up with TRBD2. CDR1 SNHLY and CDR2 FYNNEI come from the germline V gene. The CDR3 length is 14 residues. The J segment lost 3 bases and the V segment lost 8 bases, leaving 6 bases of the junction unmatched. CDR3 DNA, as far as it was read: TGTGCCAGCGGAGCGGGGGGGCCTGAAGAGACC. Its protein is CASGAGGPEET. The full CDR3 reads CASGAGGPEETQYF.

This clone was seen at least ten times. The read is 3 residues too short to cover the CDR3 end, so that end is filled in from the germline J gene. The V and J genes are TRBV29-1 and TRBJ2-5; a possible D gene is TRBD2 (8 bases). CDR1 is SQVTM, CDR2 ANQGSEA, per germline. CDR3 size: 13 residues. V gave up 7 bases and J gave up 5 bases, with 17 bases separating them. CDR3 amino acids: CSARTGGGETQYF. The DNA read from the CDR3 is TGCAGCGCCAGGACAGGCGGGGGGGAGACC.

The table lists this clone with many counts. The CDR3 sequence: CASSLRTATNEKLFF. Incomplete CDR3 DNA: TGTGCCAGCAGCTTGAGGACAGCAACTAATGAAAAA. The chain employs TRBV5-4 and TRBJ1-4, with D tentatively TRBD1 (6 bases). Read data end 3 residues before the CDR3 end; the end is taken from the germline J gene. CDR3 length equals 15 residues. Germline V lookup: CDR1 SGHNT, CDR2 YYREEE (reference sequence). V was pared by 1 base and J by 0 bases, with 7 bases between.

This clone occurred many times. The read ends 3 residues before the CDR3 terminus; that terminus is restored from the germline J gene. The rearrangement joins TRBV7-9 to TRBJ2-7, with TRBD1 matching 9 bases. The germline gives CDR1 SEHNR, CDR2 FQNEAQ (reference sequence). The CDR3 extends over 12 amino acids. V trimming: 5 bases; J trimming: 6 bases; junction bases outside the gene matches: 2. The CDR3 sequence: CASSMDRGEQYF. CDR3 bases read: TGTGCCAGCAGCATGGACAGGGGCGAG.

At least ten counts were recorded for this clone. Sequencing ends 3 residues short of the CDR3 end; the germline J gene provides the rest. V usage is TRBV20-1 and J usage is TRBJ1-1; weak D call: TRBD1 (5 bases). The CDR3 extends over 12 amino acids. CDR1 is DFQATT, CDR2 SNEGSKA, per germline (reference sequence). CDR3 DNA, as far as it was read: TGCAGAGGCGAGGTAGGGGCCACTGAA. Translating it yields CRGEVGATE. The full-length CDR3 reads as CRGEVGATEAFF.

This clone has at least ten counts. The read ends 3 residues before the CDR3 terminus; that terminus is restored from the germline J gene. This chain joins TRBV12-3 or TRBV12-4 and TRBJ2-1; D gene unclear. Trimming removed 3 bases at V and 8 bases at J, with 11 bases between. There are 13 residues in the CDR3. The part of the CDR3 DNA that was read is TGTGCCAGCAGTTTTGTGGCTGAGGATGAG. Its translation is CASSFVAEDE. Given in full, the CDR3 is CASSFVAEDEQFF.

This clone was recorded at least ten times. The CDR3 is cut off 3 residues early in the read; its end comes from the germline J gene. J is TRBJ2-3 and V is TRBV7-2, with D perhaps TRBD2 (7 bases). The V gene lost 5 bases and the J gene lost 1 base, with 13 bases spanning the gap. Germline CDR1 is SGHTA and CDR2 is FQGNSA. There are 15 residues in the CDR3. CDR3: CASSPPGGGTDTQYF. The sequenced CDR3 bases are TGTGCCAGCAGCCCTCCGGGGGGCGGCACAGATACG.

This clone was seen at least ten times. The missing CDR3 end, 3 residues past where the read stops, is filled in from the germline J gene. The V and J genes are TRBV7-3 and TRBJ2-3, with D unclear. The V and J ends lost 5 bases and 4 bases respectively, with 10 bases between them. The CDR3 totals 13 residues. The germline gives CDR1 SGHTA, CDR2 FQGTGA. CDR3 in amino acids: CASSPSPSDTQYF. The CDR3 bases that were read are TGTGCCAGCAGCCCCAGTCCGTCAGATACG. Supplemented by reference TRBV7-3 and TRBJ2-3, the full variable domain reads GAGVSQTPSNKVTEKGKYVELRCDPISGHTALYWYRQSLGQGPEFLIYFQGTGAADDSGLPNDRFFAVRPEGSVSTLKIQRTERGDSAVYLCASSPSPSDTQYFGPGTRLTVL.

This clone was picked up many times. This chain's CDR3 is CSARDPWGGRAGSSEKLFF. CDR3 DNA (partial): TGCAGTGCTAGAGATCCTTGGGGAGGAAGAGCGGGTAGCTCTGAAAAG. This sequence joins TRBV20-1 and TRBJ2-2; TRBD2 might be the D (6 bases). The missing CDR3 end, 3 residues past where the read stops, is filled in from the germline J gene. The CDR3 length is 19 residues. Per germline, CDR1 DFQATT and CDR2 SNEGSKA (reference sequence).

This clone showed up many times. The DNA ends 3 residues before the CDR3 does, and the rest of the CDR3 is filled in from the germline J gene. The rearrangement links TRBV5-1 to TRBJ2-2, with TRBD1 as a possible D gene (5 bases). This CDR3 is 15 amino acids long. The germline V gene has CDR1 SGHRS and CDR2 YFSETQ. The CDR3 loop reads CASSSAAGSNEKLFF. CDR3 DNA (partial): TGCGCCAGCAGCAGCGCAGCAGGGTCTAATGAAAAG.

The sample holds many counts of this clone. The observed sequence ends 3 residues before the CDR3 terminus, with the missing tail filled in from the germline J gene. This chain links TRBV7-3 with TRBJ2-5; 8 bases fit TRBD1. This CDR3 spans 15 amino acids. The germline V gene has CDR1 SGHTA and CDR2 FQGTGA. Trimming removed 5 bases from V and 1 base from J; junction bases left unmatched: 6. The sequenced CDR3 bases are TGTGCCAGCAGCCTTAACAGGGGGTTCCAAGAGACC. This gives the protein CASSLNRGFQET. The entire CDR3 protein reads CASSLNRGFQETQYF.